This TCR beta chain was sequenced in a study of blood T cell repertoires in COVID-19. Overall study context: The origin of the acute and convalescent COVID-19 samples was the United States, Italy and Spain.

In the original workflow: Amplification of reference gene primers provided the estimated nucleated cell counts. TCRdb's copy holds only in-frame clones and misses some; the assay was immunoSEQ multiplex PCR. The V and J calls and clone size were taken over from that table, and D and trimming were inferred from the DNA. The sample contains over 65,000 clones, around 90% of which appear only once. The CDR3 extends over 14 amino acids. Trimming shortened V by 4 bases and J by 5 bases, and 15 bases separated the two germline ends. The germline V gene encodes CDR1 MNHEY and CDR2 SVGAGI. The rearrangement links TRBV6-5 to TRBJ2-7; D is unresolved. Sequenced sample: peripheral blood. The TCR sequence derives from a human donor in a cohort sampled during active COVID-19. The CDR3 loop is CASSFSPSRNEQYF. Here the CDR3 DNA reads TGTGCCAGCAGTTTTAGCCCCTCGAGGAACGAGCAGTACTTC.